This T cell receptor (beta chain) originates from a study of blood T cell repertoires in COVID-19. Looking at the study overall: Samples taken during acute and convalescent COVID-19 were collected in the United States, Italy and Spain. The analysed material was cDNA or gDNA that came from T cells, B-cell-depleted T cells, or PBMCs.

In the authors' workflow: Reference gene primer amplification gave estimated nucleated cell counts. Profiling relied on immunoSEQ multiplex PCR, and the TCRdb table lists in-frame clones only, not all of them. The V and J calls and clone size come from that table; D and trimming were worked out from the DNA. The sample lists roughly 70,000 clones, 70% to 85% occurring once. The CDR3 spans 13 residues. Trimming shortened V by 0 bases and J by 11 bases, and 13 bases separated the two germline ends. Germline assignment: CDR1 MRHNA and CDR2 SNTAGT. The material sequenced was peripheral blood. The rearrangement uses TRBV6-4 and TRBJ1-1; tentatively, D is TRBD1 (6 bases). The sequence derives from a woman in her sixties or seventies with acute or convalescent COVID-19. The CDR3 reads CASSDSKDSPAFF. CDR3 nucleotides: TGTGCCAGCAGTGACTCGAAGGACAGCCCCGCTTTCTTT.